These T cell receptor beta chains were read from a single sample in a study of identical twins. TCRdb re-called the 5' RACE reads with MiXCR, one entry per CDR3 protein. The sample contains approximately 630,000 distinct CDR3 sequences, roughly 6.6% of which appear only once. This same sample was also taken into another study, of yellow fever vaccine responses in identical twins.

The sample consisted of PBMCs. These receptors originate from a woman aged 18-29 years in good health. Both conserved end residues are part of each CDR3. The D gene is left open where the match is weak. Where a row states a size, it is once, few, many or the class of an expanded clone; other rows omit it.

>NA|TRBV3-1|TRBJ1-2|NA
TGTGCCAGCCGCGGGACAATACTCTATGGCTACACCTTC
CASRGTILYGYTF
>NA|TRBV11-2|TRBJ2-1|TRBD2
TGTGCCAGCAGGCCGGGACTATATTATGAGCAGTTCTTC
CASRPGLYYEQFF
>NA|TRBV5-1|TRBJ2-5|NA
TGCGCCAGCAGCTCCCGCCCGGGGAGCCAAGAGACCCAGTACTTC
CASSSRPGSQETQYF
>few|TRBV20-1|TRBJ2-5|NA
TGCAGTGCTAGATTTCCTGACGGGGAGACCCAGTACTTC
CSARFPDGETQYF
>many|TRBV18|TRBJ1-1|NA
TGTGCCAGCTCACCATACAGGGCGGACACTGAAGCTTTCTTT
CASSPYRADTEAFF
>many|TRBV12-3/TRBV12-4|TRBJ2-1|TRBD1
TGTGCCAGCAGTTTAATCCAGGGGGCGAGGAATGAGCAGTTCTTC
CASSLIQGARNEQFF
>few|TRBV28|TRBJ2-7|NA
TGTGCCAGCAGTCCGTCCCGGGTTGCCTACGAGCAGTACTTC
CASSPSRVAYEQYF
>many|TRBV29-1|TRBJ2-7|NA
TGCAGCGTTGAAGGCTTTGGGACAAGCTCCTACGAGCAGTACTTC
CSVEGFGTSSYEQYF
>few|TRBV11-2|TRBJ2-1|NA
TGTGCCAGCAGCTTAGGACGGGGGCCTTCAAATGAGCAGTTCTTC
CASSLGRGPSNEQFF
>few|TRBV12-3/TRBV12-4|TRBJ1-2|NA
TGTGCCAGCAACGGCCCCCCGAGCTATGATGGCTACACCTTC
CASNGPPSYDGYTF
>many|TRBV18|TRBJ1-4|TRBD1
TGTGCCAGCTCACCACGGACAGGGATCCTAGCTAATGAAAAACTGTTTTTT
CASSPRTGILANEKLFF
>many|TRBV2|TRBJ2-1|NA
TGTGCCAGCAGTGAAGAGGGCAGGAGAGCCTACAATGAGCAGTTCTTC
CASSEEGRRAYNEQFF
>many|TRBV7-2|TRBJ2-7|NA
TGTGCCAGCAGCTTAGGGCAGGCCACCTACGAGCAGTACTTC
CASSLGQATYEQYF
>many|TRBV12-3/TRBV12-4|TRBJ2-7|NA
TGTGCCAGCAGTAGAAGGGCCTTATACGAGCAGTACTTC
CASSRRALYEQYF
>NA|TRBV20-1|TRBJ1-4|TRBD1
TGCAGTGCAAAAATGAGGGACAGATATAATGAAAAACTGTTTTTT
CSAKMRDRYNEKLFF
>many|TRBV7-9|TRBJ1-1|NA
TGTGCCAGCAGCGCTCGCTCCTTCGTGGGCCCTAACACTGAAGCTTTCTTT
CASSARSFVGPNTEAFF
>many|TRBV5-1|TRBJ2-7|NA
TGTGCCAGCAGCTTAGCGGCCGGGTACGAGCAGTACTTC
CASSLAAGYEQYF
>NA|TRBV11-1|TRBJ2-3|NA
TGTGCCAGCAGTAACCAGAACACAGATACGCAGTATTTT
CASSNQNTDTQYF
>NA|TRBV5-6|TRBJ1-2|NA
TGTGCCAGCAGCTTGGCTGCAGGGGCCGGGATTTACTATGGCTACACCTTC
CASSLAAGAGIYYGYTF
>NA|TRBV12-3/TRBV12-4|TRBJ2-3|TRBD1
TGTGCCATCAGTCCCCCCCCGGGACAGGGGACCGCGGGTCATACGCAGTATTTT
CAISPPPGQGTAGHTQYF
>few|TRBV5-5|TRBJ1-6|NA
TGTGCCAGCAGCTTGCTTTCAGCAGGGCAGGTGAATTCACCCCTCCACTTT
CASSLLSAGQVNSPLHF
>few|TRBV11-3|TRBJ1-1|NA
TGTGCCAGCAGCTTAGCGGGGGCAACTGAAGCTTTCTTT
CASSLAGATEAFF
>many|TRBV12-3/TRBV12-4|TRBJ2-5|TRBD2
TGTGCCAGCATCCCCCCGGGACTAGGACTTGGTGACCAGTACTTC
CASIPPGLGLGDQYF
>many|TRBV12-3/TRBV12-4|TRBJ2-5|TRBD2
TGTGCCAGCAGAACCGGGACTAGCGGGACCGACTGGGAGACCCAGTACTTC
CASRTGTSGTDWETQYF
>NA|TRBV3-1|TRBJ2-1|TRBD2
TGTGCCAGCAGTTGGAGAGGGAGGGACGACAATGAGCAGTTCTTC
CASSWRGRDDNEQFF
>NA|TRBV7-9|TRBJ1-5|TRBD1
TGTGCCAGCAGCTTAAATCAGGGGGCCGATCAGCCCCAGCATTTT
CASSLNQGADQPQHF
>NA|TRBV4-1|TRBJ1-2|NA
TGCGCCAGCAGCCAAGAGGGTAGGGGCGGCTACACCTTC
CASSQEGRGGYTF
>few|TRBV28|TRBJ2-1|NA
TGTGCCAGCAGTTTACAGGAGAGCCCCTACAATGAGCAGTTCTTC
CASSLQESPYNEQFF
>few|TRBV7-8|TRBJ2-5|NA
TGTGCCAGCAGCTTAGAGGTTTCGCGGGGACGTTTCCAAGAGACCCAGTACTTC
CASSLEVSRGRFQETQYF
>NA|TRBV12-3/TRBV12-4|TRBJ2-3|NA
TGTGCCAGCAGTTTAAATAGGGTTACTACTAGCACAGATACGCAGTATTTT
CASSLNRVTTSTDTQYF
>few|TRBV15|TRBJ2-5|TRBD1
TGTGCCACCAGCAGGCCGGGACAGCAAGAGACCCAGTACTTC
CATSRPGQQETQYF
>few|TRBV2|TRBJ2-1|NA
TGTGCCAGCACCTACAGTAGGCACAATGAGCAGTTCTTC
CASTYSRHNEQFF
>many|TRBV24-1|TRBJ2-7|NA
TGTGCCACCAGTGATGTGTCCTACGAGCAGTACTTC
CATSDVSYEQYF
>few|TRBV24-1|TRBJ1-2|NA
TGTGCCACCAGTGACGGGGATAACTATGGCTACACCTTC
CATSDGDNYGYTF
>few|TRBV10-3|TRBJ2-1|NA
TGTGCCATCAGCGTTTCAGGGGAGTCCTACAATGAGCAGTTCTTC
CAISVSGESYNEQFF
>many|TRBV12-3/TRBV12-4|TRBJ2-7|NA
TGTGCCAGCAGCCTATCGGGCCAATCCTACGAGCAGTACTTC
CASSLSGQSYEQYF
>many|TRBV7-2|TRBJ2-2|NA
TGTGCCAGCAGGATGACAGCCACGAACACCGGGGAGCTGTTTTTT
CASRMTATNTGELFF
>few|TRBV27|TRBJ2-5|TRBD2
TGTGCCAGCAGTTTATCGGCTATAGCGGGGAGGGCCCAGTACTTC
CASSLSAIAGRAQYF
>many|TRBV6-5|TRBJ1-1|TRBD1
TGTGCCAGCAGTTACGGACAGGGGTCAACTGAAGCTTTCTTT
CASSYGQGSTEAFF
>few|TRBV28|TRBJ1-6|NA
TGTGCCAGCAGTTTACCGCGGGCCGTCCGAAATAATTCACCCCTCCACTTT
CASSLPRAVRNNSPLHF
>NA|TRBV11-2|TRBJ2-2|NA
TGTGCCAGCAGCTTATCCCCCCTAGCGCCAACCGGGGAGCTGTTTTTT
CASSLSPLAPTGELFF
>NA|TRBV10-3|TRBJ1-6|NA
TGTGCCACCCTCGGACGGGAAAATTCACCCCTCCACTTT
CATLGRENSPLHF